This T cell receptor beta chain was captured in a study of blood T cell repertoires in COVID-19. The wider study: Sites in the United States, Italy and Spain provided acute and convalescent COVID-19 samples. Sources were T cells, B-cell-depleted T cells, or PBMCs; the material itself was cDNA or gDNA.

In the original workflow: Nucleated cell number was recorded as an estimate derived from reference gene primer amplification. This table comes from immunoSEQ multiplex PCR, and its TCRdb copy is limited to in-frame clones, with some not included. The V and J calls and clone size come from that table; D and trimming were worked out from the DNA. The table shows roughly 74,000 clones, with around 90% occurring only once. Looked up from germline, CDR1 is MNHEY and CDR2 is SVGEGT. This CDR3 has 15 amino acids. Trimming shortened V by 6 bases and J by 5 bases, and 19 bases separated the two germline ends.

The gene calls are TRBV6-2 or TRBV6-3 and TRBJ1-2; TRBD1 is a possible D gene (6 bases). Sequenced input: peripheral blood. The sequence derives from a woman over 75 with active or convalescent COVID-19. CDR3 nucleotides: TGTGCCAGCAGCACCTCAGCCGGACAGCTTTATGGCTACACCTTC. This codes for CASSTSAGQLYGYTF.